Below, one TCR beta chain is given with its context. The data were obtained in a study of control samples from healthy donors and cancer patients. V gave up 7 bases and J gave up 1 base, with 19 bases separating them. This CDR3 spans 16 amino acids. CDR1 SEHNR and CDR2 FQNEAQ come from the germline V gene (reference sequence). Produced via immunoSEQ multiplex PCR; TCRdb's table is partial and in-frame only. The profile covers some 140,000 clones, with around 95% appearing a single time and approximately 6.1% taken by the ten largest. V is TRBV7-9 and J is TRBJ1-1; a weak D match, TRBD1 (5 bases). The sequencing input was blood. The TCR comes from a man aged 35 to 55 in good health. The CDR3 protein is CASIPLGTTSNTEAFF. The CDR3 region has the DNA TGTGCCAGCATCCCCCTGGGGACGACCTCGAACACTGAAGCTTTCTTT.